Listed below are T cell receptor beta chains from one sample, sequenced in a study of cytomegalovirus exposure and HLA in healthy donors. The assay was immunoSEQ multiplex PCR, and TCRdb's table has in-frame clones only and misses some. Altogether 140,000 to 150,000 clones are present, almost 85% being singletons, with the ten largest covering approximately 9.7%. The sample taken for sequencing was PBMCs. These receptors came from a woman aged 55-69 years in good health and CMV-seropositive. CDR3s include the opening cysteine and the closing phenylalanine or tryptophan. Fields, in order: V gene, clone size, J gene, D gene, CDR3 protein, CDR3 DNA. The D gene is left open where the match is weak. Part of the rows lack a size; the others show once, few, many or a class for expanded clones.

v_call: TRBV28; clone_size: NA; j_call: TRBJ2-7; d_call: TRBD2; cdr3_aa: CASSYSSGRRHEQYF; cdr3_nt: TGTGCCAGCAGTTACTCCTCCGGGAGGCGCCACGAGCAGTACTTC
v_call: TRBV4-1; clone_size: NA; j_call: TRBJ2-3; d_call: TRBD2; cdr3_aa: CASSRLAGGPDTQYF; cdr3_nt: TGCGCCAGCAGCCGACTAGCGGGAGGTCCAGATACGCAGTATTTT
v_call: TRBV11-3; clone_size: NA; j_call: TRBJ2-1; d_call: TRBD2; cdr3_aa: CASSFWTSGDNEQFF; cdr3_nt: TGTGCCAGCAGCTTCTGGACTAGCGGGGACAATGAGCAGTTCTTC
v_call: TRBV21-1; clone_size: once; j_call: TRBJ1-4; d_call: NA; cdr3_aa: CASSHSGGGGEKLFF; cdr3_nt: TGTGCCAGCAGCCATAGTGGGGGGGGAGGGGAAAAACTGTTTTTT
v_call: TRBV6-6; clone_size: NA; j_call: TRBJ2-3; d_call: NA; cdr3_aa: CASHTAGRPSTQYF; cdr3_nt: TGTGCCAGCCATACGGCGGGACGCCCCAGTACGCAGTATTTT
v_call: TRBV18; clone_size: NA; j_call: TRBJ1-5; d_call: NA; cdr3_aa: CASSPSDYSNQPQHF; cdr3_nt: TGTGCCAGCTCACCTTCGGACTATAGCAATCAGCCCCAGCATTTT
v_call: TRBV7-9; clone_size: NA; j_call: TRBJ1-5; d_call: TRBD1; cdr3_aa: CASSRDRGGIQPQHF; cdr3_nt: TGTGCCAGCAGTCGCGACAGGGGAGGGATTCAGCCCCAGCATTTT
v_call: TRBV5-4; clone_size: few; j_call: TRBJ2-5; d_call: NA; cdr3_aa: CASSLAGREETQYF; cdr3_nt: TGTGCCAGCAGCTTGGCCGGCAGGGAAGAGACCCAGTACTTC
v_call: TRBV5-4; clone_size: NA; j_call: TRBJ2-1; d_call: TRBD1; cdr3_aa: CASSPGTENEQFF; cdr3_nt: TGTGCCAGCAGCCCCGGGACAGAGAATGAGCAGTTCTTC
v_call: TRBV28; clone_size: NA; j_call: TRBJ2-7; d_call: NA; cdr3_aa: CASLSPGSDEQYF; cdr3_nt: TGTGCCAGCCTATCTCCAGGGTCTGACGAGCAGTACTTC
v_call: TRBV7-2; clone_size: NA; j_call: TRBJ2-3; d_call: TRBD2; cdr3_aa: CASSLPGLADTQYF; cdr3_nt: TGTGCCAGCAGCCTTCCGGGACTAGCAGATACGCAGTATTTT
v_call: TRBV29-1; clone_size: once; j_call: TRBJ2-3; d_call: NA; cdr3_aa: CSVEPSSKATDTQYF; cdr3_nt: TGCAGCGTTGAACCTTCTAGCAAGGCAACAGATACGCAGTATTTT
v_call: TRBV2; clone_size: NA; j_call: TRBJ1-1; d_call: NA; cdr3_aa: CASSALQVNKAFF; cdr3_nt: TGTGCCAGCAGTGCTCTACAGGTGAATAAAGCTTTCTTT
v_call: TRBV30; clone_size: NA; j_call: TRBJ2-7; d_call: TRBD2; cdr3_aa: CAWAGGAGEQYF; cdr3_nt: TGTGCCTGGGCGGGAGGGGCCGGCGAGCAGTACTTC
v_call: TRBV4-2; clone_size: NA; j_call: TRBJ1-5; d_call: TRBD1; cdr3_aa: CASSPTRTGQSSNQPQHF; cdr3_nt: TGTGCCAGCAGCCCAACCCGGACAGGGCAAAGCAGCAATCAGCCCCAGCATTTT
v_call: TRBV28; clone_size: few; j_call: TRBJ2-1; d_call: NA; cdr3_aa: CASRGRSSYNEQFF; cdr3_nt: TGTGCCAGCAGGGGGAGGAGCTCCTACAATGAGCAGTTCTTC
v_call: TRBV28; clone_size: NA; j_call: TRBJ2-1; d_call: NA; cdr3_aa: CASSEHRESSYNEQFF; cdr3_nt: TGTGCCAGCAGTGAGCACAGGGAGAGCTCCTACAATGAGCAGTTCTTC
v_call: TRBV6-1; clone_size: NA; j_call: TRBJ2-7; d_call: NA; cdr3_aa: CASSEGGPYEQYF; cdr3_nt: TGTGCCAGCAGTGAAGGGGGCCCGTACGAGCAGTACTTC
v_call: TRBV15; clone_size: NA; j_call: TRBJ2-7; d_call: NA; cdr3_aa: CATSRERDKVYEQYF; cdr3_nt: TGTGCCACCAGCAGAGAGCGGGATAAAGTCTACGAGCAGTACTTC